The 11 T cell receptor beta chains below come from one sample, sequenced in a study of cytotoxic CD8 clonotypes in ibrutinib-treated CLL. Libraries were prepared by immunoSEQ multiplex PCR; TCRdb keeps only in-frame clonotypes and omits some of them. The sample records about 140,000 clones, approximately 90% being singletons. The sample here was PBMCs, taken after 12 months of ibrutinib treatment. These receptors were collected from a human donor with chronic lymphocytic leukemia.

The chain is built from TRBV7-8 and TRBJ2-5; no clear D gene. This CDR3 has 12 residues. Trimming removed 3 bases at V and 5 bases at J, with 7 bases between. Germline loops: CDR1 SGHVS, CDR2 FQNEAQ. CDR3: CASSFGRETQYF. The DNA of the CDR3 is TGTGCCAGCAGCTTCGGCAGGGAGACCCAGTACTTC.

The CDR3 protein is CASMEREGRYEQYF. The CDR3 DNA follows: TGTGCCAGCATGGAGCGGGAGGGCCGCTACGAGCAGTACTTC. This rearrangement joins TRBV2 to TRBJ2-5, with TRBD2 identical over 10 bases. The assigned J gene may be wrong: the sequence end matches TRBJ2-7 better. Germline V gives CDR1 SNHLY, CDR2 FYNNEI. There are 14 residues in the CDR3.

The DNA for the CDR3 is TGTGCCAGCAGTTTAGGTGCGGCTCCACGTGGGGGCTACACCTTC. The encoded protein is CASSLGAAPRGGYTF. The chain recombines TRBV28 with TRBJ1-2, with D unresolved. CDR1 and CDR2 (germline): MDHEN, SYDVKM. V lost 2 bases, J lost 8 bases, and 18 bases lay in between. This CDR3 spans 15 amino acids.

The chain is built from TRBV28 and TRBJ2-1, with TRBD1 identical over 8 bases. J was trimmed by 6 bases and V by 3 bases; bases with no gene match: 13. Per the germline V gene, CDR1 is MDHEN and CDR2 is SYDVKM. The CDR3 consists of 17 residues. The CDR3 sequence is CASSFGSRRQGRNEQFF. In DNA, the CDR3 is TGTGCCAGCAGTTTTGGATCGCGAAGACAGGGGCGCAATGAGCAGTTCTTC.

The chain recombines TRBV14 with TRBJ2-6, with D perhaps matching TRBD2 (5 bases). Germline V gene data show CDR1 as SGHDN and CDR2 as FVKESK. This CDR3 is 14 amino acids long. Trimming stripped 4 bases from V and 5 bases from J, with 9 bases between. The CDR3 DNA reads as TGTGCCAGCAGCCTCAGCGGCTGGGCCAACGTCCTGACTTTC. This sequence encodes CASSLSGWANVLTF.

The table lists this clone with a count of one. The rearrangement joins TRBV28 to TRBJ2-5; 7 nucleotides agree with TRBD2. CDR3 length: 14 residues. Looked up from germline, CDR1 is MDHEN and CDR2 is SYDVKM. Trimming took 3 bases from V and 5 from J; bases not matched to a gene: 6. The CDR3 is CASSFWVGGETQYF. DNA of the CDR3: TGTGCCAGCAGTTTTTGGGTGGGAGGGGAGACCCAGTACTTC.

CDR3 coding DNA: TGTGCCAGCAGCGAAACTGGAGGCGGGGAGCTGTTTTTT. It is translated as CASSETGGGELFF. This chain joins TRBV7-3 and TRBJ2-2; possible D gene TRBD2, 5 bases. V gave up 5 bases and J gave up 7 bases, with 11 bases separating them. Germline lookup yields CDR1 SGHTA and CDR2 FQGTGA. The CDR3 has 13 residues.

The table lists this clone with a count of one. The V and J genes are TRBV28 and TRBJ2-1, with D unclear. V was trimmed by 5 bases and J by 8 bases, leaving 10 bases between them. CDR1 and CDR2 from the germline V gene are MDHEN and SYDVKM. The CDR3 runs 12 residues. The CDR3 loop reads CASSPPYDEQFF. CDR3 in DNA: TGTGCCAGCAGTCCGCCTTATGATGAGCAGTTCTTC.

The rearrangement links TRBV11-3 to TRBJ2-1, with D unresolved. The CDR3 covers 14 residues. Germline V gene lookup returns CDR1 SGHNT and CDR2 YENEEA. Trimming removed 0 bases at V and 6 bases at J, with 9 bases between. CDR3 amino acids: CASSLEDGPNEQFF. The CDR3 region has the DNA TGTGCCAGCAGCTTAGAGGACGGGCCCAATGAGCAGTTCTTC.

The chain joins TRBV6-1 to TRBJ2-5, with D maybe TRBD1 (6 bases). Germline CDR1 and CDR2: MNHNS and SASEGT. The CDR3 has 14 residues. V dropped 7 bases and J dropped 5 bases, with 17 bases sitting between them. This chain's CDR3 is CASTGGDTGETQYF. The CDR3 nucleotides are TGTGCCAGCACGGGTGGGGACACGGGGGAGACCCAGTACTTC.

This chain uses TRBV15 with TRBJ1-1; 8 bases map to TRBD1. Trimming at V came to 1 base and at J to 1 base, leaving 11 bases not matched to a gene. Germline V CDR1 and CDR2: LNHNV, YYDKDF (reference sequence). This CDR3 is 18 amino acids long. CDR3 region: CATSRVLGRQGANTEAFF. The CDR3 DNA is TGTGCCACCAGCAGAGTTCTAGGCCGGCAGGGGGCGAACACTGAAGCTTTCTTT.